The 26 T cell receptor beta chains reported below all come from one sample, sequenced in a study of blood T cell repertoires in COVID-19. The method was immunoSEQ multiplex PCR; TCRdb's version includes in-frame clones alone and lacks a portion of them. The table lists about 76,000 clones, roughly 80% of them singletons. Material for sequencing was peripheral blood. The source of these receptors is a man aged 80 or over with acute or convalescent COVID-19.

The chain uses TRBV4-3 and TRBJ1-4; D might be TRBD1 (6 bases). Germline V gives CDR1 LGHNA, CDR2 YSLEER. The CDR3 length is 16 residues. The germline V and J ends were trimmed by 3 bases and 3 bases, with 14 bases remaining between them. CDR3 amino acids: CASSHLEGVANEKLFF. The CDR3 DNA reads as TGCGCCAGCAGCCACCTTGAGGGGGTCGCTAATGAAAAACTGTTTTTT.

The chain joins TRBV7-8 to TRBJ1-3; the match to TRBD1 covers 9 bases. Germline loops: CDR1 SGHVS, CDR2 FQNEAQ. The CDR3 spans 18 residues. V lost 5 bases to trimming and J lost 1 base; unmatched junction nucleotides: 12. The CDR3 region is CASSAHGTGTLSGNTIYF. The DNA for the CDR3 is TGTGCCAGCAGCGCACACGGGACAGGGACGCTTTCTGGAAACACCATATATTTT.

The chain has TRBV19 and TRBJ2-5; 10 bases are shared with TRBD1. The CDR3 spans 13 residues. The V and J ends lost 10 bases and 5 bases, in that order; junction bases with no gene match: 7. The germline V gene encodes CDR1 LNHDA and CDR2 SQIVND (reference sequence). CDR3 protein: CATRDRGRETQYF. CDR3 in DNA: TGTGCCACCAGGGACAGGGGTCGGGAGACCCAGTACTTC.

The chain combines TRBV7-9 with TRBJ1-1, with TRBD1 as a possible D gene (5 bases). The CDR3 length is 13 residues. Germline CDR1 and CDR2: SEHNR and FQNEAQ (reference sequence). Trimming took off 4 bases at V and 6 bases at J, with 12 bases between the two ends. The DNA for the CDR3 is TGTGCCAGCAGCTCGGGGGGAGGCGCTGAAGCTTTCTTT. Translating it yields CASSSGGGAEAFF.

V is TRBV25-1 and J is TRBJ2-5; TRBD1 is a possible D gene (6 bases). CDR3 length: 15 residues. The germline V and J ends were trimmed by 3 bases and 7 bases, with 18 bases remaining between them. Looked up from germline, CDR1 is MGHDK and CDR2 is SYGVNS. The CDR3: CASSDRTVPVLTQYF. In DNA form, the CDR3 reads TGTGCCAGCAGTGATAGGACAGTCCCGGTTTTGACCCAGTACTTC.

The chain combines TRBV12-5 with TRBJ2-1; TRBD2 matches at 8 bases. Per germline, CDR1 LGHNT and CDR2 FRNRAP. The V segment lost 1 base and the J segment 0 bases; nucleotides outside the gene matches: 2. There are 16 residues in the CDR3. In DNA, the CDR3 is TGTGCTAGTGGTTTGGGCGGGAGGAGCTCCTACAATGAGCAGTTCTTC. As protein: CASGLGGRSSYNEQFF.

CDR3 loop: CASSLRETEAFF. CDR3 DNA sequence: TGTGCCAGCAGCCTCAGGGAAACTGAAGCTTTCTTT. The chain employs TRBV11-1 and TRBJ1-1, with D possibly TRBD1 on 5 matching bases. V was shortened by 5 bases and J by 5 bases, with 9 bases between the two germline ends. The V gene's germline CDR1 is SGHAT and CDR2 FQDESV (reference sequence). The CDR3 contains 12 residues. Full variable domain (remainder filled in from reference TRBV11-1 and TRBJ1-1): EAEVAQSPRYKITEKSQAVAFWCDPISGHATLYWYRQILGQGPELLVQFQDESVVDDSQLPKDRFSAERLKGVDSTLKIQPAELGDSAMYLCASSLRETEAFFGQGTRLTVV.

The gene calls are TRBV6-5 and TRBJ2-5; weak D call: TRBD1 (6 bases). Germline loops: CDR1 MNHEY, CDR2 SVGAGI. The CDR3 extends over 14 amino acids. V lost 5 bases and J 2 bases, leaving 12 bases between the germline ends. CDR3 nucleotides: TGTGCCAGCAGTCCCTCGGGACATCAAGAGACCCAGTACTTC. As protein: CASSPSGHQETQYF.

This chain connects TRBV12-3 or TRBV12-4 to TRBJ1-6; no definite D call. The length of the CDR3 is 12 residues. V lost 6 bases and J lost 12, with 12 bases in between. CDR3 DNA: TGTGCCAGCAGCCGAGGACGGGGACCCCTCCACTTT. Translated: CASSRGRGPLHF.

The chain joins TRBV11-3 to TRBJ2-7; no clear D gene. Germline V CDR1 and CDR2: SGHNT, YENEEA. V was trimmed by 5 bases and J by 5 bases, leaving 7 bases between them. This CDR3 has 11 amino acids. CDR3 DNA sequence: TGTGCCAGCAGCCCCCATGACGAGCAGTACTTC. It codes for CASSPHDEQYF.

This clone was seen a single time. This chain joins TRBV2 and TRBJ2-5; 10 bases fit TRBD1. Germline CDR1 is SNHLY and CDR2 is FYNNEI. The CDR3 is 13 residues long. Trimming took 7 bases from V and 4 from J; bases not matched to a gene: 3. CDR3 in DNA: TGTGCCAGCAACCGGGACAGGGGAGAGACCCAGTACTTC. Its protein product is CASNRDRGETQYF.

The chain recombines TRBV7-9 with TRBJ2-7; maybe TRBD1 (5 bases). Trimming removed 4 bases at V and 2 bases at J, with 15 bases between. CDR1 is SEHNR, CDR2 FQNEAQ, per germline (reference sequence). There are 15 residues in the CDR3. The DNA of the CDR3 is TGTGCCAGCAGCTCTCAAGGACACAGCACCTACGAGCAGTACTTC. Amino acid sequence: CASSSQGHSTYEQYF. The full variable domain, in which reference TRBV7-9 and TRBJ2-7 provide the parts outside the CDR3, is DTGVSQNPRHKITKRGQNVTFRCDPISEHNRLYWYRQTLGQGPEFLTYFQNEAQLEKSRLLSDRFSAERPKGSFSTLEIQRTEQGDSAMYLCASSSQGHSTYEQYFGPGTRLTVT.

In DNA, the CDR3 is TGTGCCAGCAGTGACGAGAATGAGCAGTTCTTC. This translates into CASSDENEQFF. The chain is built from TRBV6-4 and TRBJ2-1, with D hard to call. Germline values: CDR1 MRHNA, CDR2 SNTAGT. CDR3 size: 11 residues. Trimming removed 2 bases from V and 7 bases from J, with 3 bases in between.

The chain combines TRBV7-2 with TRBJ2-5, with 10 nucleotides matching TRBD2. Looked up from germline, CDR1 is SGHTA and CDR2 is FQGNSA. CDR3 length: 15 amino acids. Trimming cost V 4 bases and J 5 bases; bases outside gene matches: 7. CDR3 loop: CASSSAGGVAETQYF. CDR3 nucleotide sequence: TGTGCCAGCAGCTCAGCGGGAGGGGTAGCCGAGACCCAGTACTTC.

CDR3 DNA sequence: TGCGCCAGCAGCCAGCCTACCGGAAGGACAGTAAACTATGGCTACACCTTC. Amino acids: CASSQPTGRTVNYGYTF. The rearrangement links TRBV4-1 to TRBJ1-2, with D maybe TRBD1 (6 bases). CDR1 is MGHRA and CDR2 is YSYEKL in the germline V gene. There are 17 residues in the CDR3. Trimming removed 3 bases at V and 2 bases at J, with 19 bases between.

In nucleotides, the CDR3 is TGTGCCAGCAGCGGGTACGGACAGGACTATGGCTACACCTTC. Protein sequence: CASSGYGQDYGYTF. The chain is built from TRBV7-9 and TRBJ1-2; 7 bases fit TRBD1. Germline values: CDR1 SEHNR, CDR2 FQNEAQ (reference sequence). The trim removed 5 bases at V and 3 bases at J, leaving 6 bases unmatched. There are 14 residues in the CDR3.

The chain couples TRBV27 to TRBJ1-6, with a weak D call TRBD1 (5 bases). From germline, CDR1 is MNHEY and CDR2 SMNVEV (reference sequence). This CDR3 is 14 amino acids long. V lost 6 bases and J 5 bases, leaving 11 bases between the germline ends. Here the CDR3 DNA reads TGTGCCAGCAGACAAGACAGTCATAATTCACCCCTCCACTTT. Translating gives CASRQDSHNSPLHF.

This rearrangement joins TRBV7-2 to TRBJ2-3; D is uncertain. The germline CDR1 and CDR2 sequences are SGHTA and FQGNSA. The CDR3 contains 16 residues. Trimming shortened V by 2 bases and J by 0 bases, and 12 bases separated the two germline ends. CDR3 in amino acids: CASSLSATTSTDTQYF. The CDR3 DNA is TGTGCCAGCAGCTTATCAGCGACGACTAGCACAGATACGCAGTATTTT.

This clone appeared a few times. The CDR3 loop is CASSHGTGVMETQYF. The CDR3 nucleotides are TGTGCCAGCAGCCATGGGACAGGTGTAATGGAGACCCAGTACTTC. This chain uses TRBV28 with TRBJ2-5, with 8 bases identical to TRBD1. The CDR3 covers 15 residues. Germline V gene sequence: CDR1 MDHEN, CDR2 SYDVKM. Trimming removed 6 bases from V and 5 bases from J; junction bases left unmatched: 11. The variable domain in full, completed from reference TRBV28 and TRBJ2-5, reads DVKVTQSSRYLVKRTGEKVFLECVQDMDHENMFWYRQDPGLGLRLIYFSYDVKMKEKGDIPEGYSVSREKKERFSLILESASTNQTSMYLCASSHGTGVMETQYFGPGTRLLVL.

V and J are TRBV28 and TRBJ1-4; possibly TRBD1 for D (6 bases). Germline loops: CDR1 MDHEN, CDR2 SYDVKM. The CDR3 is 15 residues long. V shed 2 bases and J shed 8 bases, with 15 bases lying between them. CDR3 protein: CASSLLGGGLEKLFF. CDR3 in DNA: TGTGCCAGCAGTTTACTGGGCGGGGGGCTAGAAAAACTGTTTTTT.

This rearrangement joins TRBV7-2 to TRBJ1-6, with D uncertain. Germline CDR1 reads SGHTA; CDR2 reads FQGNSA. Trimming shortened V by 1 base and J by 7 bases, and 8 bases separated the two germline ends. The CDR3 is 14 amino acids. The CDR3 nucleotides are TGTGCCAGCAGCTTAGAGACATACAATTCACCCCTCCACTTT. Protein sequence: CASSLETYNSPLHF. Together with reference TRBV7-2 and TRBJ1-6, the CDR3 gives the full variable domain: GAGVSQSPSNKVTEKGKDVELRCDPISGHTALYWYRQSLGQGLEFLIYFQGNSAPDKSGLPSDRFSAERTGGSVSTLTIQRTQQEDSAVYLCASSLETYNSPLHFGNGTRLTVT.

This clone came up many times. The CDR3 region is CASSPRQGTVRGDTQYF. The DNA for the CDR3 is TGTGCCAGCAGTCCTAGACAGGGAACGGTGAGGGGAGATACGCAGTATTTT. The rearrangement uses TRBV27 and TRBJ2-3; 7 nucleotides agree with TRBD1. Germline V gene lookup returns CDR1 MNHEY and CDR2 SMNVEV (reference sequence). Trimming removed 5 bases from V and 5 bases from J; junction bases left unmatched: 16. The CDR3 runs to 17 residues.

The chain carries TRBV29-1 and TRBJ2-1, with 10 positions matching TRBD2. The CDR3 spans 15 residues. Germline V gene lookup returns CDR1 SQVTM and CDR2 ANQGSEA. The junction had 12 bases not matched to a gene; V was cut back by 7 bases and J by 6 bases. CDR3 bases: TGCAGCGCCCCGCGGGCTAGCGGGAGTAGCAATGAGCAGTTCTTC. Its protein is CSAPRASGSSNEQFF.

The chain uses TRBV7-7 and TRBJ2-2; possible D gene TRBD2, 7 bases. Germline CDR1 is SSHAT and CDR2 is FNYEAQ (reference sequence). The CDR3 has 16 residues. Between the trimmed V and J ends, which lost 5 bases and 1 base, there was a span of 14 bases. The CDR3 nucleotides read TGTGCCAGCAGCGAGGGGGGGGCAGGGAACACCGGGGAGCTGTTTTTT. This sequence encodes CASSEGGAGNTGELFF.

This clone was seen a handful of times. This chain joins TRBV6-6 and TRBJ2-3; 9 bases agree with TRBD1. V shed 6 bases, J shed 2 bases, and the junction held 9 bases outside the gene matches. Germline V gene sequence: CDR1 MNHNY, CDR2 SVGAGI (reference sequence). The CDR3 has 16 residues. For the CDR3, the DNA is TGTGCCAGCAGCCCGGGACAGGGCCTTTTCACAGATACGCAGTATTTT. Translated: CASSPGQGLFTDTQYF.

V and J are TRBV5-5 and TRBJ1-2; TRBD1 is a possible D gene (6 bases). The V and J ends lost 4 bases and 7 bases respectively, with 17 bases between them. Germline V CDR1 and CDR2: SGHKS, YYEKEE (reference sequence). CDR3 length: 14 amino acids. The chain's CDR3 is CASSLLGGRGGYTF. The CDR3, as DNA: TGTGCCAGCAGCCTCCTCGGGGGGCGAGGTGGCTACACCTTC.